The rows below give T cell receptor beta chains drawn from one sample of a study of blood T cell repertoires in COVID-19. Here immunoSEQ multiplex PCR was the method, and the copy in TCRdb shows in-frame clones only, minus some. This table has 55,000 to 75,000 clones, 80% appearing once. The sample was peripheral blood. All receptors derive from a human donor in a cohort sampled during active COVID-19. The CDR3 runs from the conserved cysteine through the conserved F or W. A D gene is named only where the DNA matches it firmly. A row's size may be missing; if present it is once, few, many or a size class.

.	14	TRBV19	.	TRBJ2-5	CASSSQGYQETQYF	TGTGCCAGTAGTAGTCAGGGCTACCAAGAGACCCAGTACTTC
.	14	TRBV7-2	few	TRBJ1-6	CASSLAGARSPLHF	TGTGCCAGCAGCTTAGCGGGGGCTCGGTCACCCCTCCACTTT
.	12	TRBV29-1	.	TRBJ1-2	CSVEDLFYGYTF	TGCAGCGTTGAAGATCTTTTCTATGGCTACACCTTC
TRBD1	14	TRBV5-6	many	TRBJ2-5	CASSYTGGRETQYF	TGTGCCAGCAGCTATACAGGGGGCCGGGAGACCCAGTACTTC
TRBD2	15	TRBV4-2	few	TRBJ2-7	CASSQAASGSYEQYF	TGTGCCAGCAGCCAGGCCGCTAGCGGGAGTTACGAGCAGTACTTC
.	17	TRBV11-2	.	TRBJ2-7	CASSLAPSGAGAYEQYF	TGTGCCAGCAGCTTAGCCCCGTCTGGGGCTGGGGCCTACGAGCAGTACTTC
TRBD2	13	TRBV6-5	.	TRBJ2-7	CASRTASGYEQYF	TGTGCCAGCAGAACGGCTAGCGGATACGAGCAGTACTTC
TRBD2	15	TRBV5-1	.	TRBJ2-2	CASSSSGANTGELFF	TGCGCCAGCTCCTCTAGCGGAGCGAACACCGGGGAGCTGTTTTTT
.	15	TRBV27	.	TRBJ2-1	CASSSAGWSYNEQFF	TGTGCCAGCAGTTCGGCGGGGTGGTCCTACAATGAGCAGTTCTTC
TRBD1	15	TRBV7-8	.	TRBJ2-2	CASSYRQGNTGELFF	TGTGCCAGCAGTTATCGACAGGGGAACACCGGGGAGCTGTTTTTT
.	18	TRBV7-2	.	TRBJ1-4	CASSFWTPGQRGREKLFF	TGTGCCAGCAGCTTTTGGACTCCCGGGCAACGTGGTCGGGAAAAACTGTTTTTT
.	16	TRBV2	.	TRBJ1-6	CASSDLSAGYNSPLHF	TGTGCCAGCAGTGACTTGTCTGCAGGTTATAATTCACCCCTCCACTTT
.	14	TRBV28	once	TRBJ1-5	CASSTVGSNQPQHF	TGTGCCAGCAGTACAGTTGGGAGCAATCAGCCCCAGCATTTT
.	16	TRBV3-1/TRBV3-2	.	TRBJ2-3	CASSQDISGSTDTQYF	TGTGCCAGCAGCCAAGATATAAGCGGCAGCACAGATACGCAGTATTTT
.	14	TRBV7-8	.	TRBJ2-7	CASSLPLGTREQYF	TGTGCCAGCAGCTTACCGCTGGGTACCAGGGAGCAGTACTTC
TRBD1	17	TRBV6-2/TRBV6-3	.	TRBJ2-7	CASSWGQGSSLSYEQYF	TGTGCCAGCAGTTGGGGACAGGGGTCTTCCCTTTCCTACGAGCAGTACTTC
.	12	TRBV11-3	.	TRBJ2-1	CASSLGRGEQFF	TGTGCCAGCAGCTTAGGCCGGGGAGAGCAGTTCTTC
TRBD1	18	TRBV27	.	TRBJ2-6	CASSFRRQGASGANVLTF	TGTGCCAGCAGTTTCCGCCGACAGGGGGCTTCTGGGGCCAACGTCCTGACTTTC
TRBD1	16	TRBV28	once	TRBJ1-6	CASSSPIGTANSPLHF	TGTGCCAGCAGTTCCCCCATCGGGACAGCAAATTCACCCCTCCACTTT
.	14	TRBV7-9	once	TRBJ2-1	CASSLSGAYNEQFF	TGTGCCAGCAGCTTATCGGGAGCCTACAATGAGCAGTTCTTC
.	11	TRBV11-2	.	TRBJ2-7	CASSVGGEQYF	TGTGCCAGCAGCGTAGGAGGCGAGCAGTACTTC
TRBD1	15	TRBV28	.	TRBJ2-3	CASSSPGQGTDTQYF	TGTGCCAGCAGTTCCCCCGGACAGGGAACAGATACGCAGTATTTT
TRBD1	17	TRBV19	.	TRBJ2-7	CASSIAARTGVTYEQYF	TGTGCCAGTAGTATAGCAGCGCGGACAGGGGTCACCTACGAGCAGTACTTC
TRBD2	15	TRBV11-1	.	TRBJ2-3	CASSSLAGVVGTQYF	TGTGCCAGCAGCTCGCTAGCGGGAGTGGTTGGTACGCAGTATTTT
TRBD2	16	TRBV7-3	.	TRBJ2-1	CASSLNRREDHNEQFF	TGTGCCAGCAGCTTAAATCGGCGGGAGGACCACAATGAGCAGTTCTTC
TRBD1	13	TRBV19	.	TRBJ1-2	CASSFGTGYGYTF	TGTGCCAGTAGCTTCGGGACAGGCTATGGCTACACCTTC
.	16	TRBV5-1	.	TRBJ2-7	CASSLDATLGIYEQYF	TGCGCCAGCAGCTTGGATGCGACCCTAGGTATCTACGAGCAGTACTTC
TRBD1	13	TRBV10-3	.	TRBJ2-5	CAISGDRGETQYF	TGTGCCATCAGTGGGGACAGGGGTGAGACCCAGTACTTC
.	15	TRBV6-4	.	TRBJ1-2	CASSDSSGSRYGYTF	TGTGCCAGCAGTGACTCGAGCGGGTCTAGGTATGGCTACACCTTC
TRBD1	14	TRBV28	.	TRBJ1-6	CASTGTGNNSPLHF	TGTGCCAGCACCGGGACAGGGAATAATTCACCCCTCCACTTT
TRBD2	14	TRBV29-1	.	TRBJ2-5	CSAQVGRARETQYF	TGCAGCGCCCAAGTCGGGAGGGCCCGGGAGACCCAGTACTTC
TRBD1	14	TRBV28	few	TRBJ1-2	CASSSGQGTGGYTF	TGTGCCAGCAGTTCGGGACAGGGGACAGGAGGCTACACCTTC
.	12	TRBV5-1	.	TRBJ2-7	CASRDSTYEQYF	TGCGCCAGCAGGGACTCTACCTACGAGCAGTACTTC
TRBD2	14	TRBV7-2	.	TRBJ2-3	CASSPGTSGNPQYF	TGTGCCAGCAGCCCCGGGACTAGCGGGAATCCGCAGTATTTT
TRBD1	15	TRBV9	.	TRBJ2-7	CASSVAAQGAYEQYF	TGTGCCAGCAGCGTAGCGGCCCAGGGGGCGTACGAGCAGTACTTC
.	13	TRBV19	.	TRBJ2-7	CASSIEGSYEQYF	TGTGCCAGTAGTATTGAGGGTTCCTACGAGCAGTACTTC
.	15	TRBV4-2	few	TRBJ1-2	CASSQAGPREEGYTF	TGTGCCAGCAGCCAAGCGGGGCCTCGGGAGGAGGGCTACACCTTC
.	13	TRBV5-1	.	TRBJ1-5	CASSLGVDQPQHF	TGCGCCAGCAGCTTGGGAGTCGATCAGCCCCAGCATTTT
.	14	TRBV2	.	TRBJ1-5	CASSSSQSYQPQHF	TGTGCCAGCAGCTCGAGCCAAAGTTATCAGCCCCAGCATTTT
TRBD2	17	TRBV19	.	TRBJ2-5	CASSTLASGRKQETQYF	TGTGCCAGTAGTACCCTGGCTAGCGGGAGGAAACAAGAGACCCAGTACTTC
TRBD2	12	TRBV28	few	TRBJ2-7	CASSLTSSEQYF	TGTGCCAGCAGTTTGACTAGCTCCGAGCAGTACTTC
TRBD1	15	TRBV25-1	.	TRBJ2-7	CASSTRRQGAHEQYF	TGTGCCAGCAGTACGCGTCGACAGGGGGCCCACGAGCAGTACTTC
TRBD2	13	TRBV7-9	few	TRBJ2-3	CASSPGGSDTQYF	TGTGCCAGCAGCCCGGGGGGGTCAGATACGCAGTATTTT
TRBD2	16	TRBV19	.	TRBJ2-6	CASRLGTSPGANVLTF	TGTGCCAGTAGATTAGGGACTAGCCCTGGGGCCAACGTCCTGACTTTC
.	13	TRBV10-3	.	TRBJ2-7	CAISESSPRQQYF	TGTGCCATCAGTGAGTCGAGTCCGAGGCAGCAGTACTTC
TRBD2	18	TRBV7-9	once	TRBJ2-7	CASSSPGDSGRAVYEQYF	TGTGCCAGCAGCTCCCCCGGGGATAGCGGGAGGGCCGTGTACGAGCAGTACTTC
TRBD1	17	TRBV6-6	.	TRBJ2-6	CASSPGAGGAGANVLTF	TGTGCCAGCAGTCCGGGGGCAGGGGGCGCTGGGGCCAACGTCCTGACTTTC
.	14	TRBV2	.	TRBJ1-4	CASSPTAGSEKLFF	TGTGCCAGCAGTCCGACAGCGGGGTCTGAAAAACTGTTTTTT
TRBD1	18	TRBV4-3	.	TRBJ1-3	CASSQASGTGFAGNTIYF	TGCGCCAGCAGCCAAGCATCCGGGACAGGGTTCGCGGGAAACACCATATATTTT
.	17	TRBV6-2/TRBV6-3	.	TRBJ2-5	CASSYSIGGSRVETQYF	TGTGCCAGCAGTTACTCGATCGGAGGCTCACGAGTAGAGACCCAGTACTTC
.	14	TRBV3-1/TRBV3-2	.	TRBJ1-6	CASSPQAYNSPLHF	TGTGCCAGCAGCCCCCAGGCTTATAATTCACCCCTCCACTTT
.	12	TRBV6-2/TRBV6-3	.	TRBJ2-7	CASSYSATGTNF	TGTGCCAGCAGTTACTCGGCAACAGGGACGAACTTC